This T cell receptor beta chain appears in the sequencing data of a study of blood T cell repertoires in COVID-19. Study background: The United States, Italy and Spain provided the acute and convalescent COVID-19 samples. T cells, B-cell-depleted T cells, or PBMCs provided the cDNA or gDNA that served as material.

V was shortened by 4 bases and J by 5 bases, with 12 bases between the two germline ends. Germline values: CDR1 SGHRS, CDR2 YFSETQ. The CDR3 runs 13 residues. In the study's own analysis: Amplification from reference gene primers served as the basis for estimated nucleated cell counts. The method was immunoSEQ multiplex PCR; TCRdb's version includes in-frame clones alone and lacks a portion of them. Clone size and the V and J calls come from that table; the DNA yielded D and trimming. Of over 140,000 clones listed, 70% to 80% are singletons. The sample holds one count of this clone. Sequencing was performed on peripheral blood. The receptor was derived from a woman older than 75 with active or convalescent COVID-19. The gene calls are TRBV5-1 and TRBJ2-5, with TRBD2 as a possible D gene (7 bases). The CDR3 protein is CASSPEGGETQYF. The CDR3 nucleotides are TGCGCCAGCAGCCCGGAGGGGGGGGAGACCCAGTACTTC.